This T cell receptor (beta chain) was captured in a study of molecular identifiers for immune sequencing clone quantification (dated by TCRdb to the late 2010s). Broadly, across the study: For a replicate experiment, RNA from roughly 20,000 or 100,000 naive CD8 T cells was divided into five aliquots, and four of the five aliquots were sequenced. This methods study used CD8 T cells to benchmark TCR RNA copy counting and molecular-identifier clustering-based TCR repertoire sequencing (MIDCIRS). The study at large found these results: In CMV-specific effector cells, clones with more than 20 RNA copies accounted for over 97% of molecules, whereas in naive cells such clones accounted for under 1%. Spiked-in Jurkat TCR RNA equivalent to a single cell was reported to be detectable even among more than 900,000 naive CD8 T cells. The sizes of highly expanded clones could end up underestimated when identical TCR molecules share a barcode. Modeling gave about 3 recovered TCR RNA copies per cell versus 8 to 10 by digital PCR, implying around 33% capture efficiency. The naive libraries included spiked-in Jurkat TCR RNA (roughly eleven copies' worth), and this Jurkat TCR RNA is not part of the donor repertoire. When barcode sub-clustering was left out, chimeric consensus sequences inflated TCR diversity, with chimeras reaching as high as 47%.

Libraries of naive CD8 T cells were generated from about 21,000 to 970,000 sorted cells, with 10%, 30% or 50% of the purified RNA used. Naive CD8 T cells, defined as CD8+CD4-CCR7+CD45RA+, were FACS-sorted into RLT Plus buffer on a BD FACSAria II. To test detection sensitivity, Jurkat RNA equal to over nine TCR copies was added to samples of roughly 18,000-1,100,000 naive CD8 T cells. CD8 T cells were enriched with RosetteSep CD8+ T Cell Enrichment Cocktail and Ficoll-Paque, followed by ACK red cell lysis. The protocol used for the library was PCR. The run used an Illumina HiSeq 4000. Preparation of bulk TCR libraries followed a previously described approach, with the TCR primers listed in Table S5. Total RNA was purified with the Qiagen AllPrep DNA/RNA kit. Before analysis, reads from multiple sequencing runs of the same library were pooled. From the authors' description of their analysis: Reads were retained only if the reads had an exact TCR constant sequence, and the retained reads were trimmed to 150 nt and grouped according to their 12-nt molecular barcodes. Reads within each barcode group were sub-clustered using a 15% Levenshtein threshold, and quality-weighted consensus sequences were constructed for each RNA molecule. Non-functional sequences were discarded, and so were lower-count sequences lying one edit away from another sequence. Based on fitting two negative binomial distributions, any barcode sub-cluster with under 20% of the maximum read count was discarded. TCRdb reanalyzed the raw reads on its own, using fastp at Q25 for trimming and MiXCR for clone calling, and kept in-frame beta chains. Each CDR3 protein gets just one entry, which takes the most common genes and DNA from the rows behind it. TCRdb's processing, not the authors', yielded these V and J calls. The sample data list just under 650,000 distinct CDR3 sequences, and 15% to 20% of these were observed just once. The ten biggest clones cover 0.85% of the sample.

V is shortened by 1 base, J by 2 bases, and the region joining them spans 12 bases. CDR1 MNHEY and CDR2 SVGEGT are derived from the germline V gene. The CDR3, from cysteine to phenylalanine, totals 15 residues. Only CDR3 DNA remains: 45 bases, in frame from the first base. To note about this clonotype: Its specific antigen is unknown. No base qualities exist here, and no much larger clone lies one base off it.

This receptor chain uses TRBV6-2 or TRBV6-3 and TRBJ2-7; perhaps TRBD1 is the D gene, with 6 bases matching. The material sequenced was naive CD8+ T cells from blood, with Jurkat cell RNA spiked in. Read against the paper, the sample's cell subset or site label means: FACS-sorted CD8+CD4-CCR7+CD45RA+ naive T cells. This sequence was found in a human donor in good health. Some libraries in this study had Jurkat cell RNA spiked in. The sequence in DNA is TGTGCCAGCAGTTACTTAGAGGGACAAGCCTACGAGCAGTACTTC. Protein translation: CASSYLEGQAYEQYF.